These 21 T cell receptor beta chains came from one sample sequenced in a study of blood T cell repertoires in COVID-19. Produced via immunoSEQ multiplex PCR; TCRdb's table is partial and in-frame only. The sample comprises 150,000 to 200,000 clones, under 85% of which are singletons, and around 8% rests with the top ten. The sample was peripheral blood. These TCRs come from a woman in her 70s with COVID-19, enrolled during active disease.

This clone was observed once. This chain links TRBV19 with TRBJ1-5; 7 bases are a match to TRBD1. Germline V gene sequence: CDR1 LNHDA, CDR2 SQIVND (reference sequence). The CDR3 consists of 14 residues. Trimming took 3 bases from V and 5 from J; bases not matched to a gene: 4. The CDR3 protein is CASSIRQGDQPQHF. CDR3 bases: TGTGCCAGTAGTATCAGGCAGGGGGATCAGCCCCAGCATTTT. Looking up the rest from reference TRBV19 and TRBJ1-5 gives the full variable domain: DGGITQSPKYLFRKEGQNVTLSCEQNLNHDAMYWYRQDPGQGLRLIYYSQIVNDFQKGDIAEGYSVSREKKESFPLTVTSAQKNPTAFYLCASSIRQGDQPQHFGDGTRLSIL.

The V call is TRBV7-2, the J call TRBJ2-1; 8 bases fit TRBD1. With 5 bases clipped from V and 10 bases from J, the junction kept 13 bases outside the gene matches. The V gene's germline CDR1 is SGHTA and CDR2 FQGNSA. The CDR3 contains 15 residues. The CDR3, as DNA: TGTGCCAGCAGCCCCACGACAGGGGCCAATACGGAGCAGTTCTTC. Translation gives CASSPTTGANTEQFF.

This clone was observed many times. The rearrangement uses TRBV6-5 and TRBJ2-7, with D possibly being TRBD1 (6 bases). Germline V gives CDR1 MNHEY, CDR2 SVGAGI. The CDR3 consists of 15 residues. Between the trimmed V and J ends, which lost 6 bases and 0 bases, there was a span of 15 bases. CDR3 in amino acids: CASRPGDTSSYEQYF. In DNA form, the CDR3 reads TGTGCCAGCAGACCCGGGGACACTAGCTCCTACGAGCAGTACTTC.

This clone was recorded only once. The V call is TRBV5-1, the J call TRBJ2-5; 13 bases agree with TRBD2. V gave up 0 bases and J gave up 4 bases; unmatched junction bases: 0. Germline loops: CDR1 SGHRS, CDR2 YFSETQ. This CDR3 contains 15 residues. The CDR3 loop is CASSLGLAGGETQYF. CDR3 bases: TGCGCCAGCAGCTTGGGACTAGCGGGAGGAGAGACCCAGTACTTC.

CDR3 nucleotides: TGTGCCAGCAGCTTACGAGCGGGACCAGACGAGCAGTACTTC. Amino acids: CASSLRAGPDEQYF. The chain combines TRBV7-2 with TRBJ2-7; 7 bases agree with TRBD2. The J segment lost 5 bases and the V segment lost 2 bases, leaving 6 bases of the junction unmatched. The CDR3 contains 14 residues. Germline V CDR1 and CDR2: SGHTA, FQGNSA.

This sequence joins TRBV5-5 and TRBJ2-7, with 7 positions matching TRBD1. The CDR3 extends over 16 amino acids. J was trimmed by 4 bases and V by 0 bases; bases with no gene match: 10. Per germline, CDR1 SGHKS and CDR2 YYEKEE (reference sequence). CDR3 sequence: CASSLAPGTAVYEQYF. CDR3 nucleotide sequence: TGTGCCAGCAGCTTGGCCCCCGGGACAGCAGTTTACGAGCAGTACTTC. The variable domain in full, with the rest retrieved from reference TRBV5-5 and TRBJ2-7, is DAGVTQSPTHLIKTRGQQVTLRCSPISGHKSVSWYQQVLGQGPQFIFQYYEKEERGRGNFPDRFSARQFPNYSSELNVNALLLGDSALYLCASSLAPGTAVYEQYFGPGTRLTVT.

A few counts support this clone. The rearrangement joins TRBV21-1 to TRBJ2-3; TRBD2, as called in the table, went unchecked against the DNA. TRBV21-1 is a pseudogene segment. This CDR3 has 19 residues. CDR3: CASSKLWLAGVRSTDTQYF. The CDR3 nucleotides read TGTGCCAGCAGCAAACTATGGCTAGCGGGAGTTCGTAGCACAGATACGCAGTATTTT.

This chain uses TRBV5-4 with TRBJ1-4; no firm D call. This CDR3 has 15 amino acids. The V end lost 4 bases, the J end lost 7 bases, and 17 bases lay between the germline ends. In germline, CDR1 is SGHNT, CDR2 YYREEE (reference sequence). This CDR3 is CASSLEHRTGEKLFF. Here the CDR3 DNA reads TGTGCCAGCAGCCTCGAACACCGAACGGGTGAAAAACTGTTTTTT.

The chain joins TRBV29-1 to TRBJ1-2; D is perhaps TRBD1 (6 bases). The CDR3 runs 14 residues. Trimming cost V 1 base and J 0 bases, with 9 bases left between them. Germline CDR1 SQVTM, CDR2 ANQGSEA. The chain's CDR3 is CSVEGTVSNYGYTF. The CDR3 DNA sequence: TGCAGCGTTGAAGGGACAGTTTCTAACTATGGCTACACCTTC.

This clone has just one count. V and J are TRBV10-3 and TRBJ1-2; D is undetermined. Germline V gives CDR1 ENHRY, CDR2 SYGVKD. Trimming removed 3 bases at V and 5 bases at J, with 7 bases between. This CDR3 region has 12 residues. CDR3 sequence (DNA): TGTGCCATCAGTGATCAGTTGTATGGCTACACCTTC. Translation: CAISDQLYGYTF.

The chain uses TRBV2 and TRBJ2-5; D uncertain. The CDR3 has 10 amino acids. V was trimmed by 6 bases and J by 7 bases, leaving 6 bases between them. Germline V gene lookup returns CDR1 SNHLY and CDR2 FYNNEI. CDR3 bases: TGTGCCAGCAGCTATTTGACCCAGTACTTC. Protein sequence: CASSYLTQYF.

The J gene is TRBJ1-2, the V gene TRBV19; possibly TRBD1 for D (6 bases). Per the germline V gene, CDR1 is LNHDA and CDR2 is SQIVND (reference sequence). V lost 3 bases and J 3 bases, leaving 8 bases between the germline ends. The CDR3 totals 13 residues. This CDR3 reads CASSIRGDYGYTF. The DNA of the CDR3 is TGTGCCAGTAGTATCAGGGGAGACTATGGCTACACCTTC.

The chain joins TRBV6-2 or TRBV6-3 to TRBJ2-1; TRBD2 matches 12 bases. This CDR3 is built from 17 residues. The trim removed 4 bases at V and 8 bases at J, leaving 12 bases unmatched. In germline, CDR1 is MNHEY, CDR2 SVGEGT. This chain's CDR3 is CASSWASGRADGDEQFF. The CDR3 region has the DNA TGTGCCAGCAGTTGGGCTAGCGGGAGGGCAGACGGGGATGAGCAGTTCTTC.

This chain connects TRBV5-4 to TRBJ2-5, with unresolved D. Germline values: CDR1 SGHNT, CDR2 YYREEE (reference sequence). This CDR3 is built from 13 residues. V gave up 4 bases and J gave up 4 bases, with 11 bases separating them. The CDR3 nucleotides are TGTGCCAGCAGCCCCGCGCAGGTAGAGACCCAGTACTTC. It translates to CASSPAQVETQYF.

V and J are TRBV19 and TRBJ2-1; D possibly corresponds to TRBD2 (6 bases). Germline assignment: CDR1 LNHDA and CDR2 SQIVND (reference sequence). This CDR3 has 14 residues. V dropped 4 bases and J dropped 5 bases, with 12 bases sitting between them. The CDR3 DNA reads TGTGCCAGTAGTAGGGGCTCGGGAGACAATGAGCAGTTCTTC. Its translation: CASSRGSGDNEQFF.

This rearrangement joins TRBV11-2 to TRBJ2-1; 10 positions match TRBD1. The CDR3 length is 16 residues. V lost 5 bases to trimming and J lost 6 bases; unmatched junction nucleotides: 10. Germline V gene lookup returns CDR1 SGHAT and CDR2 FQNNGV. The CDR3, as DNA: TGTGCCAGCAGCCCCCCAGACAGGGGGCTTTCCAATGAGCAGTTCTTC. Protein product: CASSPPDRGLSNEQFF.

This chain joins TRBV28 and TRBJ2-7, with a possible D match to TRBD2 (5 bases). The V and J ends lost 1 base and 5 bases respectively, with 15 bases between them. The CDR3 is made up of 15 amino acids. CDR1 is MDHEN, CDR2 SYDVKM, per germline. DNA of the CDR3: TGTGCCAGCAGTTTATCGGCGGGCCCCTGGGACGAGCAGTACTTC. Translating it yields CASSLSAGPWDEQYF. Drawing the rest from reference TRBV28 and TRBJ2-7, the complete variable domain is DVKVTQSSRYLVKRTGEKVFLECVQDMDHENMFWYRQDPGLGLRLIYFSYDVKMKEKGDIPEGYSVSREKKERFSLILESASTNQTSMYLCASSLSAGPWDEQYFGPGTRLTVT.

The chain recombines TRBV24-1 with TRBJ2-3, with 9 nucleotides matching TRBD1. Trimming cost V 9 bases and J 1 base; bases outside gene matches: 1. Germline V gives CDR1 KGHDR, CDR2 SFDVKD. CDR3 length: 13 residues. Written as DNA, the CDR3 is TGTGCCACCTGGGACAGGGGCACAGATACGCAGTATTTT. Translated: CATWDRGTDTQYF.

This chain links TRBV28 with TRBJ1-6; 8 bases fit TRBD1. V was clipped by 6 bases and J by 9 bases; unmatched bases: 7. This CDR3 has 14 amino acids. The germline V gene encodes CDR1 MDHEN and CDR2 SYDVKM. CDR3 in amino acids: CASSSGQAASPLHF. For the CDR3, the DNA is TGTGCCAGCAGCTCGGGACAGGCGGCTTCACCCCTCCACTTT.

The chain combines TRBV18 with TRBJ2-1; 7 bases map to TRBD1. The germline CDR1 and CDR2 sequences are KGHSH and LQKENI. The CDR3 runs 15 residues. J gave up 2 bases and V 3 bases, and 4 bases lay outside the gene matches. CDR3 amino acids: CASSPDRVAYNEQFF. The CDR3 DNA is TGTGCCAGCTCACCCGACAGGGTAGCCTACAATGAGCAGTTCTTC.

This chain joins TRBV10-1 and TRBJ1-6; D may be TRBD1 (5 bases). Germline V gene data show CDR1 as WNHNN and CDR2 as SYGVQD (reference sequence). The CDR3 is 14 amino acids. V was shortened by 2 bases and J by 4 bases, with 6 bases between the two germline ends. In DNA, the CDR3 is TGCGCCAGCAGTGAGGACAGATATAATTCACCCCTCCACTTT. Its translation is CASSEDRYNSPLHF.